The sample holds a few counts of the clone carrying this TCR beta chain. TCRdb called the 5' RACE reads again in MiXCR, with one record for every CDR3 protein. The table has 200,000 to 300,000 distinct CDR3 sequences, 10% to 15% seen once. The data originate from a study of T cells after yellow fever vaccination. Looked up from germline, CDR1 is SGHVS and CDR2 is FQNEAQ. CDR3 size: 16 residues. V gave up 5 bases and J gave up 1 base; unmatched junction bases: 10. This specimen was CD4+ T cells sorted from PBMCs, taken 45 days after the yellow fever booster vaccination. This TCR derives from a man younger than 40 who received the YFV17D yellow fever vaccine. The chain combines TRBV7-8 with TRBJ2-5; 7 bases agree with TRBD1. The CDR3 reads CASSKLTGLSQETQYF. CDR3 bases: TGTGCCAGCAGCAAGTTGACAGGGCTGTCCCAAGAGACCCAGTACTTC.